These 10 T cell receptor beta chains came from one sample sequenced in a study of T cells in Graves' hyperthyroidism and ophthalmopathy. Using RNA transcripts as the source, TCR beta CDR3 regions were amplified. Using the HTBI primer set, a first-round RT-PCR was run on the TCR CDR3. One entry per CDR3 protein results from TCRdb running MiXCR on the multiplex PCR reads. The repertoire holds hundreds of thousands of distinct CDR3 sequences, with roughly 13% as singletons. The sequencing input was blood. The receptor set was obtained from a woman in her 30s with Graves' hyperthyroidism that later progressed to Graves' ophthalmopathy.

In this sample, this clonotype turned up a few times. CDR3 bases: TGTGCCAGCAGTGAAGGGGGACGGATGAACTATGGCTACACCTTC. Protein: CASSEGGRMNYGYTF. The chain recombines TRBV6-1 with TRBJ1-2; tentative D call: TRBD1 (5 bases). From germline, CDR1 is MNHNS and CDR2 SASEGT. There are 15 residues in the CDR3. V was trimmed by 1 base and J by 2 bases, leaving 11 bases between them.

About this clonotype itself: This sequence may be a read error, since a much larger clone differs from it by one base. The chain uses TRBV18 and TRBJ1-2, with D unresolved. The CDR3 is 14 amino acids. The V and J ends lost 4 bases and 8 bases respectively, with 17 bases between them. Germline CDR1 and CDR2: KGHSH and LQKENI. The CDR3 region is CASSLLQDSGGYTF. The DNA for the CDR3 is TGTGCCAGCTCACTATTGCAGGACTCGGGCGGCTACACCTTC.

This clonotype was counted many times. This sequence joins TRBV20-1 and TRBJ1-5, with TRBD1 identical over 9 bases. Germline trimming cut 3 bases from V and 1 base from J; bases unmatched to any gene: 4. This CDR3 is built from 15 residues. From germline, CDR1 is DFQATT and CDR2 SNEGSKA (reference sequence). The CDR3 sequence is CSASPGTGSNQPQHF. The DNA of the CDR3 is TGCAGTGCTAGTCCCGGGACAGGGAGCAATCAGCCCCAGCATTTT.

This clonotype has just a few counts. The CDR3 DNA reads TGTGCCAGCAGCTTGGGAGGTCTCTCCCGGCCTGAGCAGTTCTTC. It translates to CASSLGGLSRPEQFF. The chain recombines TRBV11-2 with TRBJ2-1, with D perhaps matching TRBD2 (6 bases). V lost 3 bases to trimming and J lost 9 bases, with 18 bases between them. The CDR3 runs to 15 residues. Germline V gene data show CDR1 as SGHAT and CDR2 as FQNNGV.

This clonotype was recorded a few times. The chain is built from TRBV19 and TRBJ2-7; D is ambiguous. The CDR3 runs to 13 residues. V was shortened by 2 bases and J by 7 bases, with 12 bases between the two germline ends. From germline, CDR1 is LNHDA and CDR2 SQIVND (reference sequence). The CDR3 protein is CASSISTPGEQYF. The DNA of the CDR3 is TGTGCCAGTAGTATATCCACTCCCGGAGAGCAGTACTTC.

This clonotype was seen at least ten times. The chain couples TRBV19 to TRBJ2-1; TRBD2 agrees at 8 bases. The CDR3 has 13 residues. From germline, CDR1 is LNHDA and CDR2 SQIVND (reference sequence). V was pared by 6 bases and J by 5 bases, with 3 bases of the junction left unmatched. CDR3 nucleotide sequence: TGTGCCAGTAGACTAGCGGATCACAATGAGCAGTTCTTC. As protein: CASRLADHNEQFF. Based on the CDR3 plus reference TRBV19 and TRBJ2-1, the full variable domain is DGGITQSPKYLFRKEGQNVTLSCEQNLNHDAMYWYRQDPGQGLRLIYYSQIVNDFQKGDIAEGYSVSREKKESFPLTVTSAQKNPTAFYLCASRLADHNEQFFGPGTRLTVL.

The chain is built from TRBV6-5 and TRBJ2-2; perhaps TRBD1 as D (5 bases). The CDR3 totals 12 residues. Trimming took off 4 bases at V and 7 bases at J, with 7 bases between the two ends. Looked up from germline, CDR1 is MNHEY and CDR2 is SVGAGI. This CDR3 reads CASSSRDGELFF. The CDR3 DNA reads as TGTGCCAGCAGTTCCAGGGACGGGGAGCTGTTTTTT.

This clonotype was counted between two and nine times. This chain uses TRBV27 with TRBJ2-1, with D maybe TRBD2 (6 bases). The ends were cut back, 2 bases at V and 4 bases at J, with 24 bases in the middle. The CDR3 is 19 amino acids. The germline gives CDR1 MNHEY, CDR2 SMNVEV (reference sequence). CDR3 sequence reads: CASSLLLGGATSLYNEQFF. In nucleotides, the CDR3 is TGTGCCAGCAGTTTACTGCTGGGGGGAGCCACTTCTTTATACAATGAGCAGTTCTTC.

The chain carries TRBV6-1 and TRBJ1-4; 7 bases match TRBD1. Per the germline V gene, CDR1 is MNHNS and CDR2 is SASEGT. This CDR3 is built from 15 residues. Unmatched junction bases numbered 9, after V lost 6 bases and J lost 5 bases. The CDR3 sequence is CASSQWGQRNEKLFF. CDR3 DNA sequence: TGTGCCAGCAGCCAATGGGGACAGAGAAATGAAAAACTGTTTTTT.

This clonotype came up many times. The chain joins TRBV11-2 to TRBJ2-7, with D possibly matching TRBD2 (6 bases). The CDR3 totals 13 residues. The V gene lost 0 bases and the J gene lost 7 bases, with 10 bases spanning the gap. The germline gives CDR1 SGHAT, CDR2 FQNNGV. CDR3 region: CASSLDAGGEQYF. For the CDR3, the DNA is TGTGCCAGCAGCTTAGATGCCGGAGGGGAGCAGTACTTC. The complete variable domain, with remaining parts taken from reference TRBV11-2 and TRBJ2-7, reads EAGVAQSPRYKIIEKRQSVAFWCNPISGHATLYWYQQILGQGPKLLIQFQNNGVVDDSQLPKDRFSAERLKGVDSTLKIQPAKLEDSAVYLCASSLDAGGEQYFGPGTRLTVT.